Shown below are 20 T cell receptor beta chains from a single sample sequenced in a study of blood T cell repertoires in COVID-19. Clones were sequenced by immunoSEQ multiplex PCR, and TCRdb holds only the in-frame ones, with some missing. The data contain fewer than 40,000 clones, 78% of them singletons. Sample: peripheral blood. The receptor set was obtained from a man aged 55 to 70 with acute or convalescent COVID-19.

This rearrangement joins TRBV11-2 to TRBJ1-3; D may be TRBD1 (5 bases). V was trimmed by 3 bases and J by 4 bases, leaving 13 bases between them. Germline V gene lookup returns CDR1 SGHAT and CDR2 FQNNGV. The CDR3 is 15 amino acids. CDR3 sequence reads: CASSFGRAEGNTIYF. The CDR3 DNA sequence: TGTGCCAGCAGCTTCGGCAGGGCTGAAGGAAACACCATATATTTT.

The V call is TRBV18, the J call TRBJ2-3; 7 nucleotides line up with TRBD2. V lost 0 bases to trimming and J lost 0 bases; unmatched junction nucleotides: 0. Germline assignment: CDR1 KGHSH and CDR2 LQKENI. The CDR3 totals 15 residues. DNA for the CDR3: TGTGCCAGCTCACCACCTAGCGGGAGCACAGATACGCAGTATTTT. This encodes CASSPPSGSTDTQYF. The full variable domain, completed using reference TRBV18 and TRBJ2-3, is NAGVMQNPRHLVRRRGQEARLRCSPMKGHSHVYWYRQLPEEGLKFMVYLQKENIIDESGMPKERFSAEFPKEGPSILRIQQVVRGDSAAYFCASSPPSGSTDTQYFGPGTRLTVL.

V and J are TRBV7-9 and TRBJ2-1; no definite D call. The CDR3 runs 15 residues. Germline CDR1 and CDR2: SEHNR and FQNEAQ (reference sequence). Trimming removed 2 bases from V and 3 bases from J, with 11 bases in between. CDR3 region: CASSLSRALYNEQFF. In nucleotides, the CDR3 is TGTGCCAGCAGCTTATCGCGAGCCCTCTACAATGAGCAGTTCTTC.

In DNA form, the CDR3 reads TGTGCCAGCAGCGGGACTAGTGTACCAGATACGCAGTATTTT. Protein product: CASSGTSVPDTQYF. The chain carries TRBV28 and TRBJ2-3, with 8 bases aligning to TRBD2. The trim removed 6 bases at V and 4 bases at J, leaving 6 bases unmatched. Looked up from germline, CDR1 is MDHEN and CDR2 is SYDVKM. The CDR3 spans 14 residues.

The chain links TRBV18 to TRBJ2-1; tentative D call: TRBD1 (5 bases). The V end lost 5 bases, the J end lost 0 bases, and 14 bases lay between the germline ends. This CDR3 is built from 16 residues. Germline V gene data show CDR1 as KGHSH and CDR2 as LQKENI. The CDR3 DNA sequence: TGTGCCAGCTCATCTTCACAGGTCCTCTCCTACAATGAGCAGTTCTTC. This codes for CASSSSQVLSYNEQFF. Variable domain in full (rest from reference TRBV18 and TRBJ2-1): NAGVMQNPRHLVRRRGQEARLRCSPMKGHSHVYWYRQLPEEGLKFMVYLQKENIIDESGMPKERFSAEFPKEGPSILRIQQVVRGDSAAYFCASSSSQVLSYNEQFFGPGTRLTVL.

The CDR3 DNA reads TGTGCCAGCAGCCAAGAATTGGGCGGGGACTATGGCTACACCTTC. Translating gives CASSQELGGDYGYTF. V and J are TRBV4-2 and TRBJ1-2; D uncertain. The CDR3 loop spans 15 amino acids. Deletions cut 0 bases from V and 3 bases from J, with 11 bases between. CDR1 and CDR2 from the germline V gene are LGHNA and YNFKEQ.

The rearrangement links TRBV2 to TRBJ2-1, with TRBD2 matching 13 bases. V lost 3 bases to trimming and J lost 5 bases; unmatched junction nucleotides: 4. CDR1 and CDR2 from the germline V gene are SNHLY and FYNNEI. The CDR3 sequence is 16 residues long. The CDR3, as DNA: TGTGCCAGCAGTGACGGGGGACTAGCGGGACACAATGAGCAGTTCTTC. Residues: CASSDGGLAGHNEQFF.

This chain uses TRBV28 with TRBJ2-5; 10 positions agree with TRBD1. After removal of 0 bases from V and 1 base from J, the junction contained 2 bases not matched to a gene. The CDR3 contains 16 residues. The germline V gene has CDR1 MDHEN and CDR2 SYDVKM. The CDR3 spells CASSLWTGGPQETQYF. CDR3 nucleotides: TGTGCCAGCAGTTTATGGACAGGGGGCCCCCAAGAGACCCAGTACTTC.

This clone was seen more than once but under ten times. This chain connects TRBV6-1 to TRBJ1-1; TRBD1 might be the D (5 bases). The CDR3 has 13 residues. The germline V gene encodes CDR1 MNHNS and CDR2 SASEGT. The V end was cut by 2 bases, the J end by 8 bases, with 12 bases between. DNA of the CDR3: TGTGCCAGCAGTGAACTAGTGGGGGGGGAAGCTTTCTTT. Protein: CASSELVGGEAFF.

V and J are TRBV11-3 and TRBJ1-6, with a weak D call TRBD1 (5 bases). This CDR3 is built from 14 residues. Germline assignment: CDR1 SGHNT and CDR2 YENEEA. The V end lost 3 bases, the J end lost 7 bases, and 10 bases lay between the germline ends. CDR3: CASSFRGGNSPLHF. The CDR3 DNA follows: TGTGCCAGCAGCTTTAGGGGAGGGAATTCACCCCTCCACTTT.

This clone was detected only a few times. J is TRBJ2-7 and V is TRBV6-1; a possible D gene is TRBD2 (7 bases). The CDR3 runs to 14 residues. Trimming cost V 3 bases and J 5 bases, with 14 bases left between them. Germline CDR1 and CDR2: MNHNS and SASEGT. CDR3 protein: CASSDIGGGDEQYF. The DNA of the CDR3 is TGTGCCAGCAGTGACATAGGGGGGGGCGACGAGCAGTACTTC.

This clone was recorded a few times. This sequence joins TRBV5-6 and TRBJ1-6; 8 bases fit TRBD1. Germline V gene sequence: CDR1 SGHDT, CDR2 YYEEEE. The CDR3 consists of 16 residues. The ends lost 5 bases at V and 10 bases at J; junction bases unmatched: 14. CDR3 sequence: CASSLGHGQGISPLHF. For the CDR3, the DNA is TGTGCCAGCAGTCTTGGCCACGGACAGGGTATCTCACCCCTCCACTTT.

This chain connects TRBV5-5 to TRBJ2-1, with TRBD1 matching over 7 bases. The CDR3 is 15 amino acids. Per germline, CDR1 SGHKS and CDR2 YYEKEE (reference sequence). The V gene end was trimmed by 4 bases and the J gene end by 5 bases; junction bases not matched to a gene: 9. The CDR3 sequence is CASSTQGLPHNEQFF. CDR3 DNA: TGTGCCAGCAGCACACAGGGGCTTCCCCACAATGAGCAGTTCTTC.

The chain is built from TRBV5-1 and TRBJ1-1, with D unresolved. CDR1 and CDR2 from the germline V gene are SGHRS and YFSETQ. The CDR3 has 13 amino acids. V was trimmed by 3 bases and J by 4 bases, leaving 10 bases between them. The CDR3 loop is CASSWLAVTEAFF. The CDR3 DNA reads TGCGCCAGCAGCTGGTTGGCAGTCACTGAAGCTTTCTTT.

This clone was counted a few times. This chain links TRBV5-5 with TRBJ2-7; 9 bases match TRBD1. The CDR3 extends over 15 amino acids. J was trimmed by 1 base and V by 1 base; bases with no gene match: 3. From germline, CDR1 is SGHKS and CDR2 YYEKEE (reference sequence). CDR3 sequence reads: CASSLTGGYSYEQYF. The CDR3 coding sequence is TGTGCCAGCAGCTTGACAGGGGGCTATTCCTACGAGCAGTACTTC.

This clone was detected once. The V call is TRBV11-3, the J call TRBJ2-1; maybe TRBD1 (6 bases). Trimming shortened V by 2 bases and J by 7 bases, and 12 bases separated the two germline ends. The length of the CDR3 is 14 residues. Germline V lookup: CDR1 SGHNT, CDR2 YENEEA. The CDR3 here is CASSLYGQSNEQFF. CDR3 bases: TGTGCCAGCAGCTTATATGGACAGTCAAATGAGCAGTTCTTC. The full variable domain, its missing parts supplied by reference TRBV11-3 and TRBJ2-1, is EAGVVQSPRYKIIEKKQPVAFWCNPISGHNTLYWYLQNLGQGPELLIRYENEEAVDDSQLPKDRFSAERLKGVDSTLKIQPAELGDSAVYLCASSLYGQSNEQFFGPGTRLTVL.

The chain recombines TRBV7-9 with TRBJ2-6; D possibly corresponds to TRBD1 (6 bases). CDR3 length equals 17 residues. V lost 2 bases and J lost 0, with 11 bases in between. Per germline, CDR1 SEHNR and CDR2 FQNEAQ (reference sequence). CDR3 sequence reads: CASSLLTGTSGANVLTF. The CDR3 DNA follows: TGTGCCAGCAGCTTATTGACAGGAACCTCTGGGGCCAACGTCCTGACTTTC.

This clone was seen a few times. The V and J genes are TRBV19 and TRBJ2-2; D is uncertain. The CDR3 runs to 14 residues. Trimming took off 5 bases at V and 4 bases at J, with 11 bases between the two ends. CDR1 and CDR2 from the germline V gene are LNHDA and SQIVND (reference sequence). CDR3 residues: CASSRQTGTGELFF. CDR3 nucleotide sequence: TGTGCCAGTAGTCGCCAGACGGGCACCGGGGAGCTGTTTTTT.

Here the CDR3 reads CASSPTGQGHQPQHF. The DNA for the CDR3 is TGTGCCAGCAGTCCCACGGGGCAGGGGCATCAGCCCCAGCATTTT. This chain uses TRBV7-9 with TRBJ1-5, with D perhaps matching TRBD1 (6 bases). The CDR3 has 15 amino acids. Trimming stripped 6 bases from V and 5 bases from J, with 17 bases between. The V gene's germline CDR1 is SEHNR and CDR2 FQNEAQ (reference sequence).

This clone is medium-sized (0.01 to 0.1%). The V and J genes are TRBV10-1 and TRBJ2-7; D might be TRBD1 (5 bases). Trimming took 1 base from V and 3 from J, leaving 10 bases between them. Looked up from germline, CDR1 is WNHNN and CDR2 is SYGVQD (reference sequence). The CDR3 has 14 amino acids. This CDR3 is CASSEFATGYEQYF. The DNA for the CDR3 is TGCGCCAGCAGTGAGTTCGCAACAGGCTACGAGCAGTACTTC.